This T cell receptor (beta chain) was found in a study of blood T cells in healthy people across ages. Looked up from germline, CDR1 is LGHNA and CDR2 is YNFKEQ. V was clipped by 0 bases and J by 5 bases, with 10 bases between them. The length of the CDR3 is 14 residues. A second PCR, run for about 7 to 11 cycles, used a sample-barcoded 5' primer plus a J-beta primer mix. Unique molecular identifiers of 12 random nucleotides labeled each cDNA. In TCRdb, the 5' RACE reads were re-called with MiXCR into one record per CDR3 protein. The top ten clones hold 6.5% to 8.5% of a sample with roughly 1.4 million distinct CDR3 sequences, around 55% of them seen once.

The chain links TRBV4-2 to TRBJ2-5, with a possible D match to TRBD2 (5 bases). Sample: blood. This clonotype was sampled from a man younger than 30 in good health. As DNA, the CDR3 is TGTGCCAGCAGCCAAGAGAGGGCCGAGGAGACCCAGTACTTC. It is translated as CASSQERAEETQYF.